This TCR beta chain was found in a study of CD8 T cells in Susac syndrome (dated by TCRdb to the late 2010s). With regard to the full study: Repertoire sequencing was used to test whether CD8+ T cell activation and differentiation in Susac syndrome was antigen driven. The study compared CD8+ T cell repertoire clonality among 12 healthy donors, 14 Susac syndrome patients and approximately 16 multiple sclerosis patients.

Peripheral blood CD8+ and CD4+ T cells from healthy donors, Susac syndrome patients and multiple sclerosis patients were profiled by high-throughput TCR beta sequencing. Multiple sclerosis controls were treatment-naive patients with stable or active relapsing-remitting disease fulfilling revised McDonald criteria. Bulk CD8+ and CD4+ T cells were purified by magnetic negative isolation, whereas CD8+ TEMRA cells were enriched by FACS. Blood was drawn into EDTA tubes, processed within 24 hours, and PBMCs were isolated by density gradient centrifugation. PBMCs intended for TCR sequencing were cryopreserved in liquid nitrogen and thawed later in a water bath at 37 degrees C. The sorted or isolated CD4+, CD8+ and CD8+ TEMRA cells had a purity of 90% or higher. Based on the germline V gene, the CDR1 and CDR2 sequences are SQVTM and ANQGSEA. CDR3 length: 12 amino acids, cysteine to phenylalanine. Only the CDR3 DNA is retained, 36 bases long and in frame from the first base. The junction shows trimming of 6 bases on V and 3 bases on J, plus 11 bases between the germline ends.

On this clonotype: The antigen this receptor binds is unknown. Base qualities are not provided; no much larger clone lies one nucleotide away.

The investigation overall reported the following: The study acknowledged that relatively few individuals were included in the TCR sequencing and HLA analysis.

RNA was extracted using the RNeasy kit, and about 0.45 to 1 microgram was reverse transcribed with random hexamers. TCR beta CDR3 regions were amplified with the immunoSEQ multiplex PCR assay covering 54 Vbeta and 13 Jbeta segments. To correct PCR amplification bias, a synthetic template baseline was used for both primer optimization and computational correction. From the authors' description of their analysis: Reads were annotated to V, D and J genes according to IMGT and were analyzed with immunoSEQ Analyzer, with only productive sequences retained. Clonality was computed as one minus Shannon entropy normalized by log2 of the number of productive unique sequences. Public and private clones were assessed among the 100 most prevalent clones of each patient and control. Clones were defined as Susac-specific if absent from the healthy and MS cohorts, from some 1,000 published viral clones and from other ImmuneACCESS disease sequences. TCRdb reprocessing: public reads trimmed at Q25 with fastp, clones called with MiXCR, in-frame beta chains kept. Each CDR3 protein appears once, grouped with its most common genes and DNA. TCRdb's processing, not the authors' own work, is the source of the V and J calls. This sample lists some 450,000 distinct CDR3 sequences; approximately 85% were detected once. The biggest ten clones account for about 0.12% of the sample.

The sample comprised CD8+ T cells from PBMCs. This chain joins TRBV29-1 to TRBJ1-1; the best D guess is TRBD1, with 6 bases matching. The receptor's source is a human donor with multiple sclerosis. The CDR3 in this case is CSVPGQHTEAFF. The DNA sequence reads TGCAGCGTACCGGGACAACACACTGAAGCTTTCTTT. Here the CDR3 is joined to the reference TRBV29-1 and TRBJ1-1 genes, and the full variable domain is: SAVISQKPSRDICQRGTSLTIQCQVDSQVTMMFWYRQQPGQSLTLIATANQGSEATYESGFVIDKFPISRPNLTFSTLTVSNMSPEDSSIYLCSVPGQHTEAFFGQGTRLTVV.